Listed below are T cell receptor beta chains from one sample, sequenced in a study of molecular identifiers for immune sequencing clone quantification. Using its own MiXCR run on the PCR reads, TCRdb lists one record per CDR3 protein. Among approximately 320,000 distinct CDR3 sequences listed, roughly a quarter were seen once. Specimen: naive CD8+ T cells from blood, with Jurkat cell RNA spiked in. These receptors all stem from a human donor in good health. Some libraries in this study had Jurkat cell RNA spiked in. CDR3s include the opening cysteine and the closing phenylalanine or tryptophan. A D gene is named only where the DNA matches it firmly. Expanded clones are given a class, and other clones once, few, many or no size at all.

v_call	clone_size	d_call	j_call	cdr3_nt	cdr3_aa
TRBV7-9	.	.	TRBJ2-5	TGTGCCAGCAGCTTAGCCCCTTGGGCCCGGGACGAAGGGCTGGAGACCCAGTACTTC	CASSLAPWARDEGLETQYF
TRBV3-1	.	.	TRBJ1-1	TGTGCCAGCAGCCAATCCGGGGTGGGCACTGAAGCTTTCTTT	CASSQSGVGTEAFF
TRBV13	.	TRBD1	TRBJ2-5	TGTGCCAGCAGGCACTGGGACAGACAAGAGACCCAGTACTTC	CASRHWDRQETQYF
TRBV19	few	TRBD2	TRBJ2-5	TGTGCCAGTAGTATAGCTAGCGGGGGGCTTGTGACCCAGTACTTC	CASSIASGGLVTQYF
TRBV30	.	.	TRBJ2-1	TGTGCCTGGAGTACATGGGACTACAATGAGCAGTTCTTC	CAWSTWDYNEQFF
TRBV6-5	many	.	TRBJ2-3	TGTGCCAGCAGTTTCCTAGGGACTTCTAATGGAGATACGCAGTATTTT	CASSFLGTSNGDTQYF
TRBV19	.	.	TRBJ2-6	TGTGCCAGTAGTATCCTCTCTGGGGCCAGCGTCCTGACTTTC	CASSILSGASVLTF
TRBV20-1	few	TRBD2	TRBJ2-1	TGCAGTGCTATAGGTGCGCTAGCGGGGGGGCACCCCTACAATGAGCAGTTCTTC	CSAIGALAGGHPYNEQFF
TRBV27	few	TRBD1	TRBJ1-1	TGTGCCAGCAGTTTAGACGTTCCGGACAGGGGGCCTACTGAAGCTTTCTTT	CASSLDVPDRGPTEAFF
TRBV6-1	many	.	TRBJ2-3	TGTGCCAGCAGTGACGACAGACCAGATACGCAGTATTTT	CASSDDRPDTQYF
TRBV30	.	.	TRBJ2-7	TGTGCCTGGAGTGTACTGCGGGGAAACGAGCAGTACTTC	CAWSVLRGNEQYF
TRBV4-1	.	.	TRBJ2-1	TGCGCCAGCAGCCCAGCGGGTTTCAATGAGCAGTTCTTC	CASSPAGFNEQFF
TRBV7-6	many	TRBD2	TRBJ2-3	TGTGCCAGCAGCCTAGGGACTAGAGCAGCAGATACGCAGTATTTT	CASSLGTRAADTQYF
TRBV20-1	.	TRBD2	TRBJ2-3	TGCAGTGCAATCGGGACTAGCGAGAGCACAGATACGCAGTATTTT	CSAIGTSESTDTQYF
TRBV5-1	few	TRBD2	TRBJ2-3	TGCGCCAGCAGCGACAGGGGACTAGCGGGAGGCTCTAGCACAGATACGCAGTATTTT	CASSDRGLAGGSSTDTQYF
TRBV25-1	.	.	TRBJ1-4	TGTGCCAGCAGTGAATACGCGGCAAGTGATAATGAAAAACTGTTTTTT	CASSEYAASDNEKLFF
TRBV6-4	few	TRBD2	TRBJ2-2	TGTGCCAGCAGTGACTCTTCAGCGGGAGGGTCCGGGGAGCTGTTTTTT	CASSDSSAGGSGELFF
TRBV4-3	few	.	TRBJ1-3	TGCGCCAGCAGCCAAGTGGAAGGAGGTGGAAACACCATATATTTT	CASSQVEGGGNTIYF
TRBV28	few	.	TRBJ1-4	TGTGCCAGCAGTTGGGACATAAATGAAAAACTGTTTTTT	CASSWDINEKLFF
TRBV7-9	.	TRBD2	TRBJ2-7	TGTGCCAGCAGCTGGCGGACTAGCGGGGGGTACGAGCAGTACTTC	CASSWRTSGGYEQYF
TRBV20-1	.	.	TRBJ2-7	TGCAGTACCCCTCCTAGCGACACCTACCCGCAGTACTTC	CSTPPSDTYPQYF
TRBV7-2	many	.	TRBJ2-2	TGTGCCAGCAGCTTATTAGGCGGCACCGGGGAGCTGTTTTTT	CASSLLGGTGELFF
TRBV27	few	.	TRBJ2-7	TGTGCCAGCAGTTTATCGTATTACGGACCTAGGGAGCAGTACTTC	CASSLSYYGPREQYF
TRBV6-6	many	.	TRBJ1-2	TGTGCCAGCAGTTACCGCGACAGTCCCTATGGCTACACCTTC	CASSYRDSPYGYTF
TRBV7-2	many	.	TRBJ2-3	TGTGCCAGCAGCCCTCACGACGAGCGGCTCACAGATACGCAGTATTTT	CASSPHDERLTDTQYF
TRBV12-3/TRBV12-4	many	TRBD2	TRBJ2-5	TGTGCCAGCAGATTTGGGCTAGCGGGGGGCCGATCAGAGACCCAGTACTTC	CASRFGLAGGRSETQYF
TRBV12-5	.	.	TRBJ1-5	TGTGCTAGCTATCAGCCCCAGCATTTT	CASYQPQHF
TRBV20-1	many	.	TRBJ2-7	TGCAGTGCATTGGAGTACGAGCAGTACTTC	CSALEYEQYF
TRBV7-9	few	TRBD2	TRBJ2-3	TGTGCCAGCAGCTCCCCGCCGACTAGCCCAGATACGCAGTATTTT	CASSSPPTSPDTQYF
TRBV6-2/TRBV6-3	many	.	TRBJ2-7	TGTGCCGTAACCACGGGGTTGGCCGAGCAGTACTTC	CAVTTGLAEQYF
TRBV2	few	.	TRBJ1-1	TGTGCCAGCAGTGCGTACAGAGACACTGAAGCTTTCTTT	CASSAYRDTEAFF
TRBV20-1	.	TRBD2	TRBJ2-7	TGCAGTGGCCCCCCTAGCGGTTCCTACGAGCAGTACTTC	CSGPPSGSYEQYF
TRBV7-9	.	.	TRBJ2-3	TGTGCCAGCAGCTTAGGTGGGGCATCAGATACGCAGTATTTT	CASSLGGASDTQYF
TRBV4-3	.	.	TRBJ2-3	TGCGCCAGCAGCCGAGATAGGCTAGCGACTAGCACAGATACGCAGTATTTT	CASSRDRLATSTDTQYF
TRBV12-5	.	.	TRBJ2-3	TGTGCTAGTGGTTTGGTACTGTCCAACGCAGATACGCAGTATTTT	CASGLVLSNADTQYF
TRBV7-9	many	TRBD2	TRBJ2-3	TGTGCCAGCAGCTTTAGCGGGGGGGCCCGAGATACGCAGTATTTT	CASSFSGGARDTQYF
TRBV6-9	.	.	TRBJ2-7	TGTGCCAGCTCCCGGCAGGCCACCTACGAGCAGTACTTC	CASSRQATYEQYF
TRBV11-2	.	.	TRBJ2-4	TGTGCCAGCAGCTCAGCTCTGGGGGACATTCAGTACTTC	CASSSALGDIQYF
TRBV7-9	many	.	TRBJ1-2	TGTGCCAGCATCGATGGGGAGGAGCCCTATGGCTACACCTTC	CASIDGEEPYGYTF
TRBV19	few	.	TRBJ1-5	TGTGCCAGTAGGGAAGAGGGACATAGTCACGCTCAGCCCCAGCATTTT	CASREEGHSHAQPQHF
TRBV4-3	few	TRBD2	TRBJ2-1	TGCGCCAGCAGCCAAAGATTCGCGGGAGGGCCCTACAATGAGCAGTTCTTC	CASSQRFAGGPYNEQFF
TRBV11-2	few	TRBD1	TRBJ2-5	TGTGCCAGCAGCTCTAACCCCGGGGACAGAGAGACCCAGTACTTC	CASSSNPGDRETQYF